The source of this T cell receptor (beta chain) is a study of T cells in Graves' hyperthyroidism and ophthalmopathy. Patients with uncontrolled infections, other autoimmune diseases, pregnancy or lactation were excluded. The authors obtained PBMCs from around 10 ml of fresh peripheral blood. RNA transcripts gave rise to amplified TCR beta CDR3 regions. The TCR CDR3 first-round RT-PCR relied on the HTBI primer set. TCRdb redid the calling of the multiplex PCR reads with MiXCR, one entry per CDR3 protein. The sample lists about 380,000 distinct CDR3 sequences, about 15% occurring once. There are many counts of this clonotype. The antigen remains unidentified. This CDR3 region has 13 residues. Per the germline V gene, CDR1 is KGHSH and CDR2 is LQKENI. The J segment lost 4 bases and the V segment lost 7 bases, leaving 4 bases of the junction unmatched. Study-wide findings and caveats: Ophthalmopathy was model-predicted a median around 6.1 months pre-onset.

The chain employs TRBV18 and TRBJ1-1; 9 positions agree with TRBD1. The sample taken for sequencing was blood. The clonotype comes from a woman aged 60-75 years with Graves' hyperthyroidism. This CDR3 reads CASFPGQGTEAFF. The CDR3 DNA reads as TGTGCCAGCTTCCCGGGACAGGGCACTGAAGCTTTCTTT.